The 23 T cell receptor beta chains presented below share a single source sample, sequenced in a study of post-analysis software for immune sequencing data. Study results and caveats: The five TRBV segments detected at higher frequency in patients than in controls included TRBV5-6, TRBV5-1 and TRBV20-1.

These TCRs' antigens remain unknown. Sequencing libraries made from TCR beta cDNA carried unique molecular identifiers. One entry per CDR3 protein results from TCRdb running MiXCR on the PCR reads. The sample includes 180,000 or so distinct CDR3 sequences, 25% to 35% seen only once; the top ten take around 3.7%. Sequencing was carried out using blood. Receptors originate from a girl under 18 with multiple sclerosis.

Note on this clonotype: This could be a read error, since a much larger clone is one nucleotide away. The V and J genes are TRBV5-1 and TRBJ2-4, with D possibly matching TRBD1 (6 bases). The J call is doubtful: the DNA matches TRBJ2-7 better. Germline lookup yields CDR1 SGHRS and CDR2 YFSETQ. The CDR3 spans 14 residues. This CDR3 reads CASSWGQEFYEQYF. The CDR3 nucleotides are TGCGCCAGCAGCTGGGGGCAGGAGTTCTACGAGCAGTACTTC.

The table lists this clonotype with a few counts. V and J are TRBV28 and TRBJ2-1, with 8 bases fitting TRBD2. CDR1 MDHEN and CDR2 SYDVKM come from the germline V gene. The V segment lost 7 bases and the J segment 1 base; nucleotides outside the gene matches: 3. CDR3 length: 14 residues. The DNA of the CDR3 is TGTGCCAGCACCTCTAGCGGGTCCTACAATGAGCAGTTCTTC. Protein product: CASTSSGSYNEQFF.

As to this clonotype: It may be a read error: a sequence one base away is much more abundant. Since the CDR3 does not end with the conserved phenylalanine or tryptophan, this likely comes from a read error. The chain has TRBV7-2 and TRBJ2-5; TRBD2 might be the D (5 bases). The length of the CDR3 is 12 residues. V shed 5 bases and J shed 4 bases, with 8 bases lying between them. Germline V gene data show CDR1 as SGHTA and CDR2 as FQGNSA. CDR3 nucleotide sequence: TGTGCCAGCAGCCGGACTGGAGAGACCCAGTACGTC. As protein: CASSRTGETQYV.

This clonotype was seen only a few times. The chain recombines TRBV20-1 with TRBJ2-7, with TRBD2 identical over 15 bases. The length of the CDR3 is 18 residues. Looked up from germline, CDR1 is DFQATT and CDR2 is SNEGSKA (reference sequence). V lost 0 bases to trimming and J lost 3 bases; unmatched junction nucleotides: 9. CDR3 residues: CSARDDGTSGRMGYEQYF. DNA for the CDR3: TGCAGTGCTAGAGACGATGGGACTAGCGGGAGGATGGGCTACGAGCAGTACTTC.

This clonotype was picked up a small number of times. V is TRBV5-1 and J is TRBJ1-2; D call uncertain. Germline-derived CDR1 and CDR2 are SGHRS and YFSETQ. Trimming removed 0 bases at V and 1 base at J, with 7 bases between. The CDR3 covers 14 residues. CDR3 bases: TGCGCCAGCAGCTTGGCATCGGATAACTATGGCTACACCTTC. This translates into CASSLASDNYGYTF.

Concerning this clonotype: A much larger clone is a single base away; this may be a read error. This chain joins TRBV20-1 and TRBJ2-7, with 10 bases that match TRBD2. The V gene end was trimmed by 1 base and the J gene end by 7 bases; junction bases not matched to a gene: 10. The CDR3 sequence is 15 residues long. Per germline, CDR1 DFQATT and CDR2 SNEGSKA (reference sequence). CDR3 region: CSARVRLAGAYEQYF. The DNA of the CDR3 is TGCAGTGCTAGAGTCCGCCTAGCGGGAGCTTATGAGCAGTACTTC.

This clonotype has just a few counts. The chain combines TRBV28 with TRBJ2-5, with D possibly being TRBD1 (5 bases). The J call may be wrong; the DNA end is better matched by TRBJ2-7. The germline CDR1 and CDR2 sequences are MDHEN and SYDVKM. The length of the CDR3 is 14 residues. The CDR3, as DNA: TGTGCCAGCAGCACAAGACAGCCATTCTACGAGCAGTACTTC. Translated: CASSTRQPFYEQYF.

A remark on this clonotype: Given a much more abundant clone one base away, this may be a read error. The V and J genes are TRBV5-1 and TRBJ2-1; TRBD2 matches 7 bases. Germline-derived CDR1 and CDR2 are SGHRS and YFSETQ. This CDR3 is 15 amino acids long. Losses at the gene ends were 2 bases for V and 13 bases for J; bases not matched to a gene: 15. The DNA of the CDR3 is TGCGCCAGCAGCTTCTCGGGAGGTGGTCAAGAGACCCAGTTCTTC. Protein: CASSFSGGGQETQFF.

The sample holds many counts of this clonotype. The chain joins TRBV6-5 to TRBJ2-7; 8 nucleotides line up with TRBD1. The germline CDR1 and CDR2 sequences are MNHEY and SVGAGI. The CDR3 extends over 15 amino acids. The V segment lost 6 bases and the J segment 2 bases; nucleotides outside the gene matches: 9. The CDR3, as DNA: TGTGCCAGCAGCCCCCTCGGGACAGGACCCTACGAGCAGTACTTC. Its translation: CASSPLGTGPYEQYF.

The sample holds many counts of this clonotype. CDR3 bases: TGCGCCAGCAGCCAAGATCAGGTTCGGAATGAGCAGTTCTTC. Protein: CASSQDQVRNEQFF. The chain joins TRBV4-1 to TRBJ2-1, with no clear D. CDR1 is MGHRA and CDR2 is YSYEKL in the germline V gene. V lost 0 bases, J lost 7 bases, and 10 bases lay in between. This CDR3 contains 14 residues.

The V and J genes are TRBV29-1 and TRBJ1-5; 7 bases fit TRBD1. CDR3 length: 13 amino acids. Trimming cost V 7 bases and J 3 bases; bases outside gene matches: 6. Germline CDR1 reads SQVTM; CDR2 reads ANQGSEA. Written as DNA, the CDR3 is TGCAGCGCCCAAGGGACAGACAATCAGCCCCAGCATTTT. Translating it yields CSAQGTDNQPQHF.

The chain recombines TRBV5-1 with TRBJ1-6; 8 bases are a match to TRBD1. V shed 0 bases and J 5 bases; nucleotides not matched to a gene: 1. There are 15 residues in the CDR3. Germline loops: CDR1 SGHRS, CDR2 YFSETQ. DNA of the CDR3: TGCGCCAGCAGCTTGGGGGACAGGAATAATTCACCCCTCCACTTT. Residues: CASSLGDRNNSPLHF.

J is TRBJ2-7 and V is TRBV3-1; D ambiguous. Between the trimmed V and J ends, which lost 9 bases and 6 bases, there was a span of 12 bases. CDR3 size: 11 residues. Germline V CDR1 and CDR2: LGHDT, YNNKEL (reference sequence). CDR3 loop: CARSVTSEQYF. In nucleotides, the CDR3 is TGTGCCAGAAGCGTGACAAGCGAGCAGTACTTC.

This rearrangement joins TRBV20-1 to TRBJ1-6; D perhaps matches TRBD1 (5 bases). V gave up 5 bases and J gave up 3 bases, with 17 bases separating them. Germline V gives CDR1 DFQATT, CDR2 SNEGSKA (reference sequence). The CDR3 has 16 residues. The CDR3 nucleotides read TGCAGTGCTGCTCTAGGGGCTAAGCGCTATAATTCACCCCTCCACTTT. Its protein is CSAALGAKRYNSPLHF.

The V call is TRBV28, the J call TRBJ2-1; 14 bases are a match to TRBD2. This CDR3 region has 17 residues. Germline CDR1 reads MDHEN; CDR2 reads SYDVKM. The V gene end was trimmed by 6 bases and the J gene end by 10 bases; junction bases not matched to a gene: 14. For the CDR3, the DNA is TGTGCCAGCAGCCTGTGGGGGACTAGCGGGAGCGGGAAGGAGCAGTTCTTC. Amino acids: CASSLWGTSGSGKEQFF.

In this sample, this clonotype turned up a few times. Possible read error: a much larger clone is one base away. The CDR3 here is CASSLGAGGCNEQFF. CDR3 in DNA: TGTGCCAGCAGTTTAGGGGCGGGGGGCTGCAATGAGCAGTTCTTC. The V and J genes are TRBV28 and TRBJ2-1, with 8 bases that match TRBD2. The CDR3 is 15 amino acids. Germline V gene sequence: CDR1 MDHEN, CDR2 SYDVKM. Unmatched junction bases numbered 6, after V lost 2 bases and J lost 6 bases.

This clonotype was counted ten times or more. The chain employs TRBV29-1 and TRBJ2-7, with D maybe TRBD2 (5 bases). Trimming removed 7 bases at V and 4 bases at J, with 11 bases between. From germline, CDR1 is SQVTM and CDR2 ANQGSEA. The length of the CDR3 is 11 residues. DNA for the CDR3: TGCAGCGCCGTCGGGGAGTACGAGCAGTACTTC. This sequence encodes CSAVGEYEQYF.

As for this clonotype: This may arise from a read error, as a much more abundant clone is one base away. This chain joins TRBV29-1 and TRBJ1-2, with D possibly matching TRBD1 (5 bases). V lost 0 bases, J lost 7 bases, and 21 bases lay in between. This CDR3 spans 16 amino acids. The V gene's germline CDR1 is SQVTM and CDR2 ANQGSEA. In DNA, the CDR3 is TGCAGCGTTGAAGATCGTGGGACGGCTGGCCTAGGTGGCTACACCTTC. This translates into CSVEDRGTAGLGGYTF.

As for this clonotype: A single base separates this from a much larger clone, so it may be a read error. The genes are TRBV29-1 and TRBJ1-4; D gene unclear. V dropped 4 bases and J dropped 5 bases, with 11 bases sitting between them. Germline CDR1 reads SQVTM; CDR2 reads ANQGSEA. CDR3 length: 13 amino acids. CDR3 DNA sequence: TGCAGCGTTGCAGGACGGACCAATGAAAAACTGTTTTTT. It translates to CSVAGRTNEKLFF.

The chain recombines TRBV5-6 with TRBJ2-4; D is possibly TRBD2 (5 bases). The ends were cut back, 0 bases at V and 7 bases at J, with 11 bases in the middle. Germline V lookup: CDR1 SGHDT, CDR2 YYEEEE. The CDR3 runs 14 residues. CDR3 region: CASSLAGSRNIQYF. CDR3 coding DNA: TGTGCCAGCAGCTTGGCTGGGAGTAGGAACATTCAGTACTTC.

This clonotype came up many times. V gene TRBV10-3 combines with J gene TRBJ2-1, with 10 bases aligning to TRBD2. J lost 8 bases, V lost 3 bases, and 10 bases had no gene match. The CDR3 runs 16 residues. Germline CDR1 and CDR2: ENHRY and SYGVKD. The CDR3: CAISDQSGGAIDEQFF. The CDR3 region has the DNA TGTGCCATCAGTGACCAAAGCGGGGGGGCCATCGATGAGCAGTTCTTC.

There are a few counts of this clonotype. CDR3 loop: CASSPRGSGSTDTQYF. DNA of the CDR3: TGTGCCAGCTCACCACGGGGAAGCGGGAGTACAGATACGCAGTATTTT. V is TRBV18 and J is TRBJ2-3, with TRBD2 matching over 8 bases. J was trimmed by 3 bases and V by 1 base; bases with no gene match: 6. Germline CDR1 reads KGHSH; CDR2 reads LQKENI. There are 16 residues in the CDR3.

This clonotype was picked up many times. This rearrangement joins TRBV28 to TRBJ2-1, with TRBD2 matching 13 bases. The V gene's germline CDR1 is MDHEN and CDR2 SYDVKM. The J segment lost 10 bases and the V segment lost 6 bases, leaving 6 bases of the junction unmatched. This CDR3 has 14 amino acids. The CDR3 nucleotides read TGTGCCAGCAGCCGGACTAGCGGGAGTCGCGAGCAGTTCTTC. Amino acid sequence: CASSRTSGSREQFF.